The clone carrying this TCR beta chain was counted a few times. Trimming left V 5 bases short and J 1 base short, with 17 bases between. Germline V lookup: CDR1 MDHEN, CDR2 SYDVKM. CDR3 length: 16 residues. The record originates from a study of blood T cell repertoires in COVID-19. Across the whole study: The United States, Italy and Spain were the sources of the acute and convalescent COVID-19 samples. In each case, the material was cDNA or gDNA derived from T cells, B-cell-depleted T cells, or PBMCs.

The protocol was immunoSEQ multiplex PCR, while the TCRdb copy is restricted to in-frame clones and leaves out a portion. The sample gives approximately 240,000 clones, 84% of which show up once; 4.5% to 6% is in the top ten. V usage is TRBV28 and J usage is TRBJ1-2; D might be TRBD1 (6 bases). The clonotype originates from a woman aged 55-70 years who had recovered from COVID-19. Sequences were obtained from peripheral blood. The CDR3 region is CASSTADSINNYGYTF. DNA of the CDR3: TGTGCCAGCAGTACAGCGGACAGTATCAATAACTATGGCTACACCTTC.